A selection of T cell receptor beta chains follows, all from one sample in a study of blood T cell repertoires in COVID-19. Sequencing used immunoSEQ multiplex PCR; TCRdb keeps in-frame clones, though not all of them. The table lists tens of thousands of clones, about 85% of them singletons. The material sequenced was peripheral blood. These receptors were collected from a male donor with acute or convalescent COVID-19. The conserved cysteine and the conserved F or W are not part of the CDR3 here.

CDR3: ASSTTGGASPLH; J: TRBJ1-6; V: TRBV19
CDR3: ASSLPVAGGQETQY; J: TRBJ2-5; V: TRBV5-4
CDR3: SAGQGTNEKLF; J: TRBJ1-4; V: TRBV29-1
CDR3: ASSPQRQGPNTGELF; J: TRBJ2-2; V: TRBV3-1/TRBV3-2
CDR3: ASRPLAGGLSSGNTIY; J: TRBJ1-3; V: TRBV7-2
CDR3: ASSPEGQPYGYT; J: TRBJ1-2; V: TRBV5-1
CDR3: ASSKVQGDEKLF; J: TRBJ1-4; V: TRBV21-1
CDR3: ASSPQTGGTEAF; J: TRBJ1-1; V: TRBV27
CDR3: AISESPGGETQY; J: TRBJ2-5; V: TRBV10-3
CDR3: ASSPVTGELF; J: TRBJ2-2; V: TRBV27
CDR3: ASSSPQGGASGYYEQY; J: TRBJ2-7; V: TRBV11-2
CDR3: ASSVGQGSYEQY; J: TRBJ2-7; V: TRBV5-1
CDR3: SPKDMRQY; J: TRBJ2-3; V: TRBV20-1
CDR3: ATSRAREDGYT; J: TRBJ1-2; V: TRBV15
CDR3: ASSQDLSRRDNEQF; J: TRBJ2-1; V: TRBV4-2
CDR3: ASSVKGDTEAF; J: TRBJ1-1; V: TRBV19
CDR3: ASSWRTLDGYT; J: TRBJ1-2; V: TRBV12-3/TRBV12-4
CDR3: ASRSRDRGEQY; J: TRBJ2-7; V: TRBV13
CDR3: ASSYRAPKNIQY; J: TRBJ2-4; V: TRBV28
CDR3: ASSYRGQGNTEAF; J: TRBJ1-1; V: TRBV6-6
CDR3: ASSQGGRPDGYT; J: TRBJ1-2; V: TRBV3-1/TRBV3-2
CDR3: ASRLQGGRTEAF; J: TRBJ1-1; V: TRBV6-5
CDR3: ASSLDWTGGNEQF; J: TRBJ2-1; V: TRBV7-7
CDR3: ASRLGAGYHNSPLH; J: TRBJ1-6; V: TRBV27
CDR3: ASSSQTNSPLH; J: TRBJ1-6; V: TRBV5-5
CDR3: ASSVDPDSNSPLH; J: TRBJ1-6; V: TRBV9
CDR3: ASSLIVGGLGAGNTIY; J: TRBJ1-3; V: TRBV7-2
CDR3: ASSQDRGGSYGYT; J: TRBJ1-2; V: TRBV14
CDR3: ASSEDLGGDTGELF; J: TRBJ2-2; V: TRBV25-1
CDR3: AGFLTGSGNTIY; J: TRBJ1-3; V: TRBV30
CDR3: ASSPRQGYT; J: TRBJ1-2; V: TRBV12-3/TRBV12-4
CDR3: ASSSPGRGYNSPLH; J: TRBJ1-6; V: TRBV5-4
CDR3: ASSPRRDRGEQY; J: TRBJ2-7; V: TRBV28
CDR3: ASSPLAGGPSSSYNEQF; J: TRBJ2-1; V: TRBV5-1
CDR3: ASSLFQGRVTEAF; J: TRBJ1-1; V: TRBV27
CDR3: ASSHRTGEQF; J: TRBJ2-1; V: TRBV7-8
CDR3: ASSSPPQPQH; J: TRBJ1-5; V: TRBV19
CDR3: ASSQDRDREDTQY; J: TRBJ2-3; V: TRBV4-1
CDR3: ASSQGLGTAYGYT; J: TRBJ1-2; V: TRBV4-1
CDR3: ASEPDFQGARGYT; J: TRBJ1-2; V: TRBV6-5
CDR3: ASSREGRNTEAF; J: TRBJ1-1; V: TRBV4-1
CDR3: ASEYSSNYGYT; J: TRBJ1-2; V: TRBV6-5